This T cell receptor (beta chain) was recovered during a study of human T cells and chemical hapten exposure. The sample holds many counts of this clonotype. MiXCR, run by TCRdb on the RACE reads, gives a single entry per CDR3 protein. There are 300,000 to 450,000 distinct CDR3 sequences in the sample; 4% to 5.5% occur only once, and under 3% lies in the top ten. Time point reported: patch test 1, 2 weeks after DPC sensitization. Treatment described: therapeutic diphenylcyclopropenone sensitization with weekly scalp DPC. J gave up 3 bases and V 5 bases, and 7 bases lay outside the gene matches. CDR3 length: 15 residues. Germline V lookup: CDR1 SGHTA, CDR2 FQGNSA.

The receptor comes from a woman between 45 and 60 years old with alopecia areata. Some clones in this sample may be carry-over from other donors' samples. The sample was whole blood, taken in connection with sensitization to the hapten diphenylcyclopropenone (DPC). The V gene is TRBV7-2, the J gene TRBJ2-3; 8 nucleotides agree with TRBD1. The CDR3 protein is CASSHRGARTDTQYF. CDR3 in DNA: TGTGCCAGCAGCCACAGGGGGGCCAGGACAGATACGCAGTATTTT.